The sequence of this T cell receptor beta chain was determined in a study of blood T cell repertoires in COVID-19 (dated by TCRdb to about 2020). Turning to the overall study: Samples from collaborators originated in the United States, Italy and Spain and spanned both the acute and convalescent phases of COVID-19. The material from the prospective study consisted of cDNA or gDNA derived from T cells, B-cell-depleted T cells, or PBMCs. Deeply sampled blood TCRbeta repertoires from subjects exposed to, actively infected with, or recovered from COVID-19 were included in the dataset. The repertoires were made available in a free public database intended to serve as a resource for research on the immune response to SARS-CoV-2. The samples were drawn from the first 160 participants of the ongoing ImmuneRACE study and from roughly 1,300 subjects provided by 6 global collaborators. A de-identified subject ID, COVID-19 status, age in years and sex were almost always included in the sample metadata. Where HLA class I and class II types were available, the types were taken from metadata supplied by the sample provider, not from assay-based typing. Study-level results and caveats: The amount of clinical and demographic metadata varied by source and participant and was provided uncurated.

Concerning this clone: Its antigen is still unknown. No quality values exist for individual bases; no much larger clone is one base distant.

Per the germline V gene (reference sequence), SEHNR is the CDR1 and FQNEAQ is the CDR2. V is cut by 2 bases and J by 1 base, and the space between the germline ends is 8 bases. Including cysteine and phenylalanine, the CDR3 has 15 amino acids. The sequence is cut down to CDR3 DNA, 45 bases in frame from base 1. Whole blood was collected in K2EDTA tubes by collaborating institutions according to the institutions' own protocols. For TCRbeta analysis, collaborators shipped samples in one of three forms: frozen whole blood, isolated PBMCs, or DNA extracted from either of those sample types. TCRbeta CDR3 regions were amplified from genomic DNA by means of the immunoSEQ Assay, a bias-controlled multiplex PCR. Per the authors' processing: Within the assay, amplification of reference gene primers was used to estimate how many nucleated cells each sample contained. To quantify the absolute abundance of each unique TCRbeta CDR3 rearrangement, sequence reads were collapsed and filtered. Productive Simpson clonality was computed per sample as the square root of Simpson's diversity index over productive rearrangements. TCRdb took over this immuneACCESS table, retaining in-frame rearrangements with V and J assigned. Such tables are incomplete; in checked studies, under half of the missing clones stem from an unresolved V gene, and the remainder is unexplained. V and J calls and clone size are given by that table; D and trimming were obtained from the DNA. This sample is represented by roughly 150,000 clones; approximately 78% of them were singletons. The top ten hold less than 5% of the sample.

The sequence was obtained from a woman of 80 years or more with acute or convalescent COVID-19. The sequence is built from TRBV7-9 and TRBJ2-2; the D gene is unclear. The sample taken for sequencing was peripheral blood. CDR3 region: CASSLSPGNTGELFF. The bases are TGTGCCAGCAGCTTATCCCCAGGGAACACCGGGGAGCTGTTTTTT.